The sequence of this TCR beta chain was determined in a study of blood T cell repertoires in COVID-19. Across the whole study: From the United States, Italy and Spain came samples of acute and convalescent COVID-19.

Per germline, CDR1 MGHRA and CDR2 YSYEKL. The CDR3 is made up of 16 amino acids. The V and J ends lost 1 base and 11 bases, in that order; junction bases with no gene match: 16. Authors' methods: Researchers report that nucleated cell counts were estimated from reference gene primer amplification. The method was immunoSEQ multiplex PCR; TCRdb's version includes in-frame clones alone and lacks a portion of them. D and trimming were read from the DNA, whereas the V and J calls and clone size are those reported in that table. The sample has about 290,000 clones, around four fifths seen once. V is TRBV4-1 and J is TRBJ1-1; TRBD1 agrees at 7 bases. This clonotype was sampled from a woman aged 50 to 60 with active or convalescent COVID-19. Sequences were obtained from peripheral blood. CDR3 in DNA: TGCGCCAGCAGCCAAGTGAGGATCACAGGGGCGGTCTCCGCTTTCTTT. It translates to CASSQVRITGAVSAFF.